This TCR beta chain was sequenced for a study of brain T cells in children with intractable seizures. The study's findings and limits: Clones missing pre-surgery may reflect undersampling of that blood sample.

TCRdb's copy holds only in-frame clones and misses some; the assay was immunoSEQ multiplex PCR. Found here are under 400,000 clones, nearly 95% of them singletons; the top ten hold 5.7%. The germline CDR1 and CDR2 sequences are SGDLS and YYNGEE. This CDR3 contains 16 residues. V lost 0 bases and J lost 2, with 11 bases in between. The time point here: blood from clinic visit 5 months post-surgery; TSC patient then seizure free. Sequencing was limited to surgery cases with top T cell transcript signatures in brain tissue. As for this clone: Its antigen remains unknown.

The clonotype originates from a boy under two years old with tuberous sclerosis and intractable seizures. The sample here was peripheral blood, taken less than 6 months after surgery. The gene calls are TRBV9 and TRBJ2-2, with D unresolved. CDR3 in DNA: TGTGCCAGCAGCGTAGCGGAAAAAAGAAACACCGGGGAGCTGTTTTTT. It translates to CASSVAEKRNTGELFF.